These 31 T cell receptor beta chains were all obtained from the same sample, sequenced in a study of immune evolution from preneoplasia to lung adenocarcinoma. Profiled with immunoSEQ multiplex PCR; TCRdb holds only in-frame clones, not every one. The sample carries around 10,000 clones, over 70% recorded once. Material: FFPE normal lung tissue adjacent to the tumor. The receptors come from a person aged 60 to 70 with lung adenocarcinoma. Some clones in this sample may be carry-over from other donors' samples.

Details on this clone: A junction end diverges from the germline sequence, so it may reflect a read error. The rearrangement links TRBV19 to TRBJ2-1, with 13 bases lining up with TRBD2. There are 15 residues in the CDR3. CDR1 and CDR2 from the germline V gene are LNHDA and SQIVND (reference sequence). CDR3 sequence: CASSIVGLAGETGVF. DNA for the CDR3: TGTGCCAGTAGTATAGTCGGACTAGCGGGAGAGACAGGGGTCTTC. The full variable domain, rest sourced from reference TRBV19 and TRBJ2-1, is DGGITQSPKYLFRKEGQNVTLSCEQNLNHDAMYWYRQDPGQGLRLIYYSQIVNDFQKGDIAEGYSVSREKKESFPLTVTSAQKNPTAFYLCASSIVGLAGETGVFGPGTRLTVL.

V usage is TRBV6-1 and J usage is TRBJ2-1; no reliable D call. Trimming took 7 bases from V and 3 from J, leaving 16 bases between them. The CDR3 loop spans 15 amino acids. Germline CDR1 and CDR2: MNHNS and SASEGT. Here the CDR3 reads CASTPPERDYNEQFF. Written as DNA, the CDR3 is TGTGCCAGCACCCCCCCGGAAAGGGACTACAATGAGCAGTTCTTC.

The rearrangement joins TRBV7-9 to TRBJ2-6; 8 bases agree with TRBD1. The germline V gene has CDR1 SEHNR and CDR2 FQNEAQ (reference sequence). The J segment lost 0 bases and the V segment lost 4 bases, leaving 8 bases of the junction unmatched. CDR3 size: 18 residues. The CDR3 spells CASSSPGQEISGANVLTF. The CDR3 region has the DNA TGTGCCAGCAGCTCACCGGGACAGGAGATCTCTGGGGCCAACGTCCTGACTTTC. Looking up the rest from reference TRBV7-9 and TRBJ2-6 gives the full variable domain: DTGVSQNPRHKITKRGQNVTFRCDPISEHNRLYWYRQTLGQGPEFLTYFQNEAQLEKSRLLSDRFSAERPKGSFSTLEIQRTEQGDSAMYLCASSSPGQEISGANVLTFGAGSRLTVL.

This clone was detected only once. The chain carries TRBV29-1 and TRBJ2-7, with no clear D. Trimming stripped 5 bases from V and 3 bases from J, with 8 bases between. Germline V gives CDR1 SQVTM, CDR2 ANQGSEA. The CDR3 has 11 amino acids. CDR3: CSVLGNYEQYF. CDR3 in DNA: TGCAGCGTTCTGGGCAACTACGAGCAGTACTTC.

This chain links TRBV7-2 with TRBJ1-1; unclear D gene. V lost 5 bases to trimming and J lost 4 bases, with 14 bases between them. Germline V gene sequence: CDR1 SGHTA, CDR2 FQGNSA. The CDR3 contains 14 residues. The CDR3 DNA sequence: TGTGCCAGCAGCCTCTCCGCCGGGGTCACTGAAGCTTTCTTT. This gives the protein CASSLSAGVTEAFF.

The V gene is TRBV15, the J gene TRBJ2-3; 8 bases match TRBD2. The CDR3 runs 16 residues. The trim removed 1 base at V and 4 bases at J, leaving 7 bases unmatched. Germline CDR1 and CDR2: LNHNV and YYDKDF (reference sequence). The CDR3 DNA sequence: TGTGCCACCAGCAGAGTAGCGGGAAAAGGGGCAGATACGCAGTATTTT. Protein product: CATSRVAGKGADTQYF.

The rearrangement links TRBV7-2 to TRBJ2-7; 9 nucleotides line up with TRBD2. The germline CDR1 and CDR2 sequences are SGHTA and FQGNSA. The CDR3 is made up of 14 amino acids. Losses at the gene ends were 5 bases for V and 2 bases for J; bases not matched to a gene: 4. The CDR3 nucleotides read TGTGCCAGCAGCGGGGTAGCGGGAGCCTACGAGCAGTACTTC. Translation gives CASSGVAGAYEQYF.

J is TRBJ2-3 and V is TRBV5-5, with D possibly TRBD2 on 5 matching bases. The CDR3 has 14 residues. The germline V gene encodes CDR1 SGHKS and CDR2 YYEKEE (reference sequence). V dropped 6 bases and J dropped 2 bases, with 13 bases sitting between them. CDR3 in DNA: TGTGCCAGCAACCAACTAGGGTACACAGATACGCAGTATTTT. Protein sequence: CASNQLGYTDTQYF.

The rearrangement uses TRBV28 and TRBJ2-1, with TRBD2 identical over 10 bases. The CDR3 is made up of 16 amino acids. Germline V gives CDR1 MDHEN, CDR2 SYDVKM. Trimming took 5 bases from V and 8 from J; bases not matched to a gene: 12. The CDR3 nucleotides read TGTGCCAGCAGTCACCGGCCGAGCGGGAGGGCTGATGAGCAGTTCTTC. Its translation is CASSHRPSGRADEQFF.

V is TRBV19 and J is TRBJ2-7, with D perhaps matching TRBD1 (6 bases). This CDR3 has 14 residues. Germline CDR1 LNHDA, CDR2 SQIVND (reference sequence). V was clipped by 3 bases and J by 1 base, with 10 bases between them. The CDR3 sequence: CASSIGQGSYEQYF. The CDR3 nucleotides read TGTGCCAGTAGTATCGGGCAGGGGTCCTACGAGCAGTACTTC. The full variable domain, its missing parts supplied by reference TRBV19 and TRBJ2-7, is DGGITQSPKYLFRKEGQNVTLSCEQNLNHDAMYWYRQDPGQGLRLIYYSQIVNDFQKGDIAEGYSVSREKKESFPLTVTSAQKNPTAFYLCASSIGQGSYEQYFGPGTRLTVT.

Details on this clone: One junction end disagrees with the germline gene, perhaps due to a read error. The chain links TRBV5-4 to TRBJ2-3; 8 bases align to TRBD1. The CDR3 spans 14 residues. Germline V gives CDR1 SGHNT, CDR2 YYREEE (reference sequence). This CDR3 reads CTSSPGQGTDTQYF. The CDR3 DNA sequence: TGTACCAGCAGCCCGGGACAGGGCACAGATACGCAGTATTTT.

This clone showed up just once. This sequence joins TRBV18 and TRBJ1-4; 7 nucleotides line up with TRBD1. The CDR3 contains 14 residues. V shed 4 bases and J 6 bases; nucleotides not matched to a gene: 5. Germline CDR1 reads KGHSH; CDR2 reads LQKENI. The CDR3 region is CASSLRQGYEKLFF. DNA of the CDR3: TGTGCCAGCTCACTCAGACAGGGCTATGAAAAACTGTTTTTT.

In this sample, this clone turned up a few times. The chain joins TRBV4-1 to TRBJ2-5, with 7 bases identical to TRBD2. CDR3 length equals 12 residues. Per germline, CDR1 MGHRA and CDR2 YSYEKL. Trimming removed 1 base from V and 9 bases from J; junction bases left unmatched: 2. The CDR3 spells CASSQGGGPQYF. DNA of the CDR3: TGCGCCAGCAGCCAAGGGGGGGGACCCCAGTACTTC.

The V and J genes are TRBV5-6 and TRBJ2-1; TRBD1 matches 9 bases. The CDR3 length is 16 residues. The V and J ends lost 2 bases and 4 bases, in that order; junction bases with no gene match: 7. Germline CDR1 and CDR2: SGHDT and YYEEEE. As DNA, the CDR3 is TGTGCCAGCAGCTTCATTTTACAGGGGGCGTACAATGAGCAGTTCTTC. Its protein product is CASSFILQGAYNEQFF.

V usage is TRBV12-5 and J usage is TRBJ2-1; possibly TRBD1 or TRBD2 for D (5 bases each). The CDR3 loop spans 13 amino acids. The V gene lost 7 bases and the J gene lost 7 bases, with 14 bases spanning the gap. Looked up from germline, CDR1 is LGHNT and CDR2 is FRNRAP. The CDR3 reads CASAGTYLNEQFF. CDR3 nucleotide sequence: TGTGCTAGTGCCGGGACGTACCTGAATGAGCAGTTCTTC.

This chain links TRBV7-8 with TRBJ2-7; 11 bases map to TRBD1. Germline CDR1 and CDR2: SGHVS and FQNEAQ. Trimming took 4 bases from V and 5 from J; bases not matched to a gene: 10. There are 16 residues in the CDR3. The CDR3 protein is CASSYIAPGQGDEQYF. The CDR3 nucleotides read TGTGCCAGCAGCTACATAGCCCCGGGACAGGGGGACGAGCAGTACTTC.

The CDR3 nucleotides read TGTGCCAGCAGCCCTCGGGGGGGCGGGAGAGGCACAGATACGCAGTATTTT. Its protein product is CASSPRGGGRGTDTQYF. V usage is TRBV11-3 and J usage is TRBJ2-3; TRBD2 agrees at 8 bases. Germline assignment: CDR1 SGHNT and CDR2 YENEEA. The CDR3 loop spans 17 amino acids. The J segment lost 1 base and the V segment lost 5 bases, leaving 11 bases of the junction unmatched.

V is TRBV21-1 and J is TRBJ1-2; TRBD1 is the table's D call, not checked against the DNA. TRBV21-1 is reported as a pseudogene. The CDR3 runs to 13 residues. The CDR3 sequence: CASRRTGLYGYTF. CDR3 DNA: TGTGCCAGCAGGAGGACAGGGCTCTATGGCTACACCTTC.

The gene calls are TRBV7-9 and TRBJ2-3; 10 bases line up with TRBD2. Germline values: CDR1 SEHNR, CDR2 FQNEAQ (reference sequence). V shed 2 bases and J 3 bases; nucleotides not matched to a gene: 2. The CDR3 has 15 residues. The CDR3 here is CASSLTTSGTDTQYF. The CDR3 region has the DNA TGTGCCAGCAGCTTAACGACTAGCGGGACAGATACGCAGTATTTT. The variable domain in full, completed from reference TRBV7-9 and TRBJ2-3, reads DTGVSQNPRHKITKRGQNVTFRCDPISEHNRLYWYRQTLGQGPEFLTYFQNEAQLEKSRLLSDRFSAERPKGSFSTLEIQRTEQGDSAMYLCASSLTTSGTDTQYFGPGTRLTVL.

This clone was picked up a small number of times. The chain couples TRBV19 to TRBJ1-4, with TRBD1 matching 7 bases. The CDR3 has 14 residues. The germline V gene encodes CDR1 LNHDA and CDR2 SQIVND (reference sequence). V shed 5 bases, J shed 6 bases, and the junction held 6 bases outside the gene matches. This chain's CDR3 is CASSSGTEYEKLFF. The CDR3 DNA reads TGTGCCAGTAGTTCCGGGACAGAGTATGAAAAACTGTTTTTT. The complete variable domain, with remaining parts taken from reference TRBV19 and TRBJ1-4, reads DGGITQSPKYLFRKEGQNVTLSCEQNLNHDAMYWYRQDPGQGLRLIYYSQIVNDFQKGDIAEGYSVSREKKESFPLTVTSAQKNPTAFYLCASSSGTEYEKLFFGSGTQLSVL.

V is TRBV4-1 and J is TRBJ1-2; weak D call: TRBD1 (5 bases). V lost 0 bases and J lost 2, with 10 bases in between. The CDR3 is 15 residues long. Germline loops: CDR1 MGHRA, CDR2 YSYEKL. This chain's CDR3 is CASSQDDRGNYGYTF. The CDR3 DNA reads as TGCGCCAGCAGCCAAGATGATAGGGGAAACTATGGCTACACCTTC.

The chain joins TRBV7-8 to TRBJ1-2, with a tentative D call TRBD1 (5 bases). CDR3 length equals 18 residues. Deletions cut 4 bases from V and 0 bases from J, with 21 bases between. Germline values: CDR1 SGHVS, CDR2 FQNEAQ. The CDR3 protein is CASSSAREGLTANYGYTF. In nucleotides, the CDR3 is TGTGCCAGCAGCTCAGCCCGTGAGGGGCTGACGGCTAACTATGGCTACACCTTC.

The V and J genes are TRBV11-2 and TRBJ2-2; D not resolved. Germline CDR1 SGHAT, CDR2 FQNNGV. The CDR3 is made up of 14 amino acids. Trimming shortened V by 2 bases and J by 5 bases, and 9 bases separated the two germline ends. CDR3 sequence: CASSLRARTGELFF. The CDR3, as DNA: TGTGCCAGCAGCTTACGGGCGCGTACCGGGGAGCTGTTTTTT. The full variable domain, in which reference TRBV11-2 and TRBJ2-2 provide the parts outside the CDR3, is EAGVAQSPRYKIIEKRQSVAFWCNPISGHATLYWYQQILGQGPKLLIQFQNNGVVDDSQLPKDRFSAERLKGVDSTLKIQPAKLEDSAVYLCASSLRARTGELFFGEGSRLTVL.

The V call is TRBV27, the J call TRBJ2-5, with 8 bases identical to TRBD2. J lost 5 bases, V lost 3 bases, and 2 bases had no gene match. The CDR3 consists of 13 residues. The germline gives CDR1 MNHEY, CDR2 SMNVEV (reference sequence). The CDR3 sequence is CASSFSGTETQYF. In nucleotides, the CDR3 is TGTGCCAGCAGTTTTAGCGGGACGGAGACCCAGTACTTC.

Written as DNA, the CDR3 is TGCAGCGTTGAAATCGGGAACACCGGGGAGCTGTTTTTT. Amino acids: CSVEIGNTGELFF. The chain couples TRBV29-1 to TRBJ2-2; D not resolved. Trimming pared 2 bases from V and 1 base from J, leaving 5 bases between. CDR3 length equals 13 residues. Germline assignment: CDR1 SQVTM and CDR2 ANQGSEA.

The J gene is TRBJ1-4, the V gene TRBV5-4; TRBD1 matches at 7 bases. The germline V gene has CDR1 SGHNT and CDR2 YYREEE (reference sequence). With V trimmed by 7 bases and J by 8 bases, 17 bases remained unmatched. This CDR3 spans 16 amino acids. This chain's CDR3 is CASHRQGYSKGEKLFF. Written as DNA, the CDR3 is TGTGCCAGCCATAGACAGGGATATTCGAAAGGAGAAAAACTGTTTTTT.

V and J are TRBV28 and TRBJ2-7; D is unclear. Trimming removed 10 bases at V and 4 bases at J, with 8 bases between. CDR3 length: 10 amino acids. The germline CDR1 and CDR2 sequences are MDHEN and SYDVKM. The DNA of the CDR3 is TGTGCCACCCAGAAGTACGAGCAGTACTTC. Encoded protein: CATQKYEQYF.

The chain joins TRBV27 to TRBJ2-1; D is ambiguous. The germline V and J ends were trimmed by 6 bases and 8 bases, with 8 bases remaining between them. This CDR3 has 11 amino acids. Germline loops: CDR1 MNHEY, CDR2 SMNVEV (reference sequence). CDR3 protein: CASRMFHEQFF. DNA for the CDR3: TGTGCCAGCAGGATGTTTCATGAGCAGTTCTTC.

The chain uses TRBV2 and TRBJ2-3, with D possibly TRBD1 on 6 matching bases. This CDR3 is 16 amino acids long. Per germline, CDR1 SNHLY and CDR2 FYNNEI. The V end was cut by 7 bases, the J end by 5 bases, with 22 bases between. CDR3 sequence: CASKPQGQTLRDTQYF. CDR3 DNA: TGTGCCAGCAAGCCACAAGGACAGACTCTGCGAGATACGCAGTATTTT.

This clone has a handful of counts. The V and J genes are TRBV5-1 and TRBJ2-2, with 8 bases aligning to TRBD1. CDR1 and CDR2 (germline): SGHRS, YFSETQ. The J segment lost 2 bases and the V segment lost 7 bases, leaving 7 bases of the junction unmatched. This CDR3 comprises 15 residues. The CDR3, as DNA: TGCGCCAGCGGGCCAGGGGGCCTAAACACCGGGGAGCTGTTTTTT. Translated, it gives CASGPGGLNTGELFF.

The chain is built from TRBV28 and TRBJ2-1; TRBD2 is a possible D gene (5 bases). The germline CDR1 and CDR2 sequences are MDHEN and SYDVKM. This CDR3 is 14 amino acids long. Trimming stripped 3 bases from V and 12 bases from J, with 18 bases between. CDR3 sequence reads: CASSFDPARVLQFF. CDR3 coding DNA: TGTGCCAGCAGTTTTGACCCTGCGAGGGTATTGCAGTTCTTC.